One and the same sample provided the 5 T cell receptor beta chains below, sequenced in a study of response to subunit inactivated influenza vaccine. TCRdb itself ran the RT-PCR reads through MiXCR, one entry per CDR3 protein. The repertoire holds 430,000 or so distinct CDR3 sequences, with approximately 9.9% as singletons. The input for sequencing was PBMCs from blood, taken roughly 45 days after vaccination. These receptors all stem from a man over 45 who received an inactivated influenza vaccine.

J is TRBJ2-1 and V is TRBV11-2, with 9 positions matching TRBD2. The CDR3 covers 16 residues. CDR1 and CDR2 (germline): SGHAT, FQNNGV. Trimming cost V 5 bases and J 4 bases; bases outside gene matches: 9. CDR3 loop: CASSPLTSGFYNEQFF. The CDR3 DNA reads as TGTGCCAGCAGCCCCCTGACTAGCGGCTTTTACAATGAGCAGTTCTTC.

The genes are TRBV3-1 and TRBJ1-3; D gene ambiguous. The ends were cut back, 1 base at V and 0 bases at J, with 7 bases in the middle. This CDR3 comprises 15 residues. CDR1 is LGHDT and CDR2 is YNNKEL in the germline V gene (reference sequence). Here the CDR3 reads CASSQVRNSGNTIYF. DNA for the CDR3: TGTGCCAGCAGCCAAGTCCGAAACTCTGGAAACACCATATATTTT.

The genes are TRBV6-2 or TRBV6-3 and TRBJ1-2; no reliable D call. Per germline, CDR1 MNHEY and CDR2 SVGEGT. CDR3 length: 14 amino acids. V lost 6 bases, J lost 4 bases, and 15 bases lay in between. The CDR3 here is CASSLTKAGYGYTF. In DNA form, the CDR3 reads TGTGCCAGCAGCTTGACCAAAGCGGGCTATGGCTACACCTTC.

This chain links TRBV12-3 or TRBV12-4 with TRBJ1-1, with no clear D. The CDR3 spans 15 residues. V was clipped by 7 bases and J by 0 bases, with 15 bases between them. CDR3 protein: CASTPSWKVNTEAFF. The CDR3, as DNA: TGTGCCAGCACTCCGAGTTGGAAGGTGAACACTGAAGCTTTCTTT.

This clonotype was counted between two and nine times. The genes are TRBV15 and TRBJ1-4; D gene ambiguous. The CDR3 covers 12 residues. V was clipped by 0 bases and J by 13 bases, with 9 bases between them. The germline gives CDR1 LNHNV, CDR2 YYDKDF (reference sequence). The CDR3 spells CATSRDHSSLFF. DNA of the CDR3: TGTGCCACCAGCAGAGATCACAGCTCACTGTTTTTT.